This T cell receptor (beta chain) originates from a study of T-cell memory formation after mild COVID-19. Broader study findings: Memory cells collected pre-infection included some clones that later responded, suggesting cross-reactive memory joined.

Comment on this clonotype: The antigen is undetermined.

TCR alpha and TCR beta cDNA libraries carrying sample barcodes and UMIs came from 5'RACE with constant-segment primers. MiXCR was run by TCRdb on the 5' RACE reads, yielding one entry per CDR3 protein. The sample includes roughly 86,000 distinct CDR3 sequences, around 13% of them seen just once. The germline CDR1 and CDR2 sequences are SGHRS and YFSETQ. The V end was cut by 0 bases, the J end by 0 bases, with 9 bases between. This CDR3 spans 15 amino acids. The chain has TRBV5-1 and TRBJ1-1, with D hard to call. The clonotype comes from an adult woman who had mild COVID-19 (a few samples of this study predate the infection). Cell type and time point are not known. Sequenced sample: PBMCs or a T cell subset sorted from them (not recorded which). CDR3: CASSLVSIMNTEAFF. The CDR3 bases are TGCGCCAGCAGCTTGGTGTCCATCATGAACACTGAAGCTTTCTTT.